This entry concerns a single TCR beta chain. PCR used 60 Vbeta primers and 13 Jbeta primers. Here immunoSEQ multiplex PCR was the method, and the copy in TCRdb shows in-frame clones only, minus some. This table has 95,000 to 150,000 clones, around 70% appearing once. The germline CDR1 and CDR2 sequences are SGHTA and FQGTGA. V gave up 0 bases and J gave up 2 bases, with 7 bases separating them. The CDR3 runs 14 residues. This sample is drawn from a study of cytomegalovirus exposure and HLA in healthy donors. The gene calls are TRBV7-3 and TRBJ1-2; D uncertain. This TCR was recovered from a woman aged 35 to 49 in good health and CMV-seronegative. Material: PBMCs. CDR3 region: CASSLTAGNYGYTF. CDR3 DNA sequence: TGTGCCAGCAGCTTAACGGCCGGGAACTATGGCTACACCTTC.